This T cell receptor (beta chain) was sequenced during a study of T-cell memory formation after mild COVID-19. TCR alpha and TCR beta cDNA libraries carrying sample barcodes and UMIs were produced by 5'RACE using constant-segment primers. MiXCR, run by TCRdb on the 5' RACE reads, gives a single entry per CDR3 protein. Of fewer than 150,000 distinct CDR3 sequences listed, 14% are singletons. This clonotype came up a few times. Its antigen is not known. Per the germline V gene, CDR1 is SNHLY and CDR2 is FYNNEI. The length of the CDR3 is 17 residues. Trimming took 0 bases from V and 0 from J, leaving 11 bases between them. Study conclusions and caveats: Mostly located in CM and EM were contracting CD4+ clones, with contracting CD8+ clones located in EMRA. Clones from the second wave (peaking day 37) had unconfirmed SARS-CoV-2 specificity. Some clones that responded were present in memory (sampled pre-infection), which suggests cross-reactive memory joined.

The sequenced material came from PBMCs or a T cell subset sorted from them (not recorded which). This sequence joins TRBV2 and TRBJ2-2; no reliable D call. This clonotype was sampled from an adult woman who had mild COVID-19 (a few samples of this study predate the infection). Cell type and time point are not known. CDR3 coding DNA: TGTGCCAGCAGTGAAGCAGGTAGAGGCCCGAACACCGGGGAGCTGTTTTTT. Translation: CASSEAGRGPNTGELFF.